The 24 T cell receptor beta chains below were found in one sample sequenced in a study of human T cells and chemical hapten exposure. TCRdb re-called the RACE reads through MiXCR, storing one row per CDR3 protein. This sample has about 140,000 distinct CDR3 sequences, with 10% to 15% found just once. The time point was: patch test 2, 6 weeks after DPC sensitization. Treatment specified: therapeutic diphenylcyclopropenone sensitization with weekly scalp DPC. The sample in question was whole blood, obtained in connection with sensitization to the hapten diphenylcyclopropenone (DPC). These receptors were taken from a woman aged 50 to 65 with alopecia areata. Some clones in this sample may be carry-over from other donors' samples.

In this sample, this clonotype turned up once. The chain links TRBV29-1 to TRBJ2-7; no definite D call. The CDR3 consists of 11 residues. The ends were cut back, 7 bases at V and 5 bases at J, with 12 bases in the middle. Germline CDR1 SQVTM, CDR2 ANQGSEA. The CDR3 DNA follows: TGCAGCGGACGACTGGGGAACGAGCAGTACTTC. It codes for CSGRLGNEQYF.

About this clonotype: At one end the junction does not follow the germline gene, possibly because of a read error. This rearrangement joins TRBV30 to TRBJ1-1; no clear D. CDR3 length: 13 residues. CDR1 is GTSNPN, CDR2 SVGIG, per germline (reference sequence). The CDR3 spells CVWAQGFNTEAFF. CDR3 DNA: TGTGTCTGGGCTCAAGGTTTCAACACTGAAGCTTTCTTT.

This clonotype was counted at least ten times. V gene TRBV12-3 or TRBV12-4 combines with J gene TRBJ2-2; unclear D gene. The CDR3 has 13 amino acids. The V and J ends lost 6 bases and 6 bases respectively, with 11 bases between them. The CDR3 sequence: CASRSRVSGELFF. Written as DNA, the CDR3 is TGTGCCAGCAGGTCCCGGGTGTCCGGGGAGCTGTTTTTT.

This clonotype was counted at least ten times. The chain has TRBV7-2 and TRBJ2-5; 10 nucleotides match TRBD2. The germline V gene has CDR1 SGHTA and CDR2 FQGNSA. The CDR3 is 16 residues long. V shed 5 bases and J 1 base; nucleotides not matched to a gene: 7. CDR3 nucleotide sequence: TGTGCCAGCAGCACCGCCGGACTAGCGGCCCAAGAGACCCAGTACTTC. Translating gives CASSTAGLAAQETQYF.

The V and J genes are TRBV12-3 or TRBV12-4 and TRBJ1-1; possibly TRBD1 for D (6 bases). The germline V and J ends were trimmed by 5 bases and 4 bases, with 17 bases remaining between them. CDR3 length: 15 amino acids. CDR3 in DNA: TGTGCCAGCAGTCCCCCCGGGACATTGGCCACTGAAGCTTTCTTT. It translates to CASSPPGTLATEAFF.

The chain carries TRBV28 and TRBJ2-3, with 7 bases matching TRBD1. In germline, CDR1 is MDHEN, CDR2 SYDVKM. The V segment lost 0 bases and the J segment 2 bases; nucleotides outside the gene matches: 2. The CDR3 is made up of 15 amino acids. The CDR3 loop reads CASSLWTGITDTQYF. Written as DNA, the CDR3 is TGTGCCAGCAGTTTATGGACAGGGATCACAGATACGCAGTATTTT.

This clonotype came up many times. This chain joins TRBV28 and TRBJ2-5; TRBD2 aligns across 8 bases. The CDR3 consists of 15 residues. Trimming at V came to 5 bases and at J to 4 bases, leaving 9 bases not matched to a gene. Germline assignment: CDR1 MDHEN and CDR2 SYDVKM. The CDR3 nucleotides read TGTGCCAGCAGTCCCCGGACTCGGGGGGGAGAGACCCAGTACTTC. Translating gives CASSPRTRGGETQYF.

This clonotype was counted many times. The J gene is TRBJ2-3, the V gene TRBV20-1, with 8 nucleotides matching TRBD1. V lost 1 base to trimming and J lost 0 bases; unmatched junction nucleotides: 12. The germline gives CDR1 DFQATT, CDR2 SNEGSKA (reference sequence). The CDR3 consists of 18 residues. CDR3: CSARGWGVDRGSTDTQYF. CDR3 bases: TGCAGTGCTAGAGGATGGGGGGTTGACAGGGGAAGCACAGATACGCAGTATTTT.

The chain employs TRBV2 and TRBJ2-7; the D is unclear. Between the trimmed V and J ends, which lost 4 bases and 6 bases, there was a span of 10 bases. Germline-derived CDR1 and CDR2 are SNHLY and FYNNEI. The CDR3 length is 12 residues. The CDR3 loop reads CASSVVSGEQYF. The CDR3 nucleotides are TGTGCCAGCAGTGTAGTGAGTGGCGAGCAGTACTTC.

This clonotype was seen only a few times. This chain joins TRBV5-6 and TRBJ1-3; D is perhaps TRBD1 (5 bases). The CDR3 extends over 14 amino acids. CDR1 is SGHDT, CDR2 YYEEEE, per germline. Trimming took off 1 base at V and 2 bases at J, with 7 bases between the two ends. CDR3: CASSLLGPGNTIYF. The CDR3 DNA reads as TGTGCCAGCAGCTTGTTGGGACCTGGAAACACCATATATTTT.

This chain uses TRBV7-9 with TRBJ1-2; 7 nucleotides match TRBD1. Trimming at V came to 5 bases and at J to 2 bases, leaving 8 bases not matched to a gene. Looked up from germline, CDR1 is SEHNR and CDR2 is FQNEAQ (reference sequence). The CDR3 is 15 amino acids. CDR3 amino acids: CASSVGRTGNYGYTF. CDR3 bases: TGTGCCAGCAGCGTCGGACGGACAGGCAACTATGGCTACACCTTC.

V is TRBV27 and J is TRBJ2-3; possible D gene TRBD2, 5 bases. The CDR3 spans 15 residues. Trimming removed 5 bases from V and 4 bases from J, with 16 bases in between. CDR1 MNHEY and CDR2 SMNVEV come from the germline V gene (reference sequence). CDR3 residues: CASSVIASYADTQYF. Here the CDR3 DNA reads TGTGCCAGCAGTGTTATAGCTAGCTACGCAGATACGCAGTATTTT.

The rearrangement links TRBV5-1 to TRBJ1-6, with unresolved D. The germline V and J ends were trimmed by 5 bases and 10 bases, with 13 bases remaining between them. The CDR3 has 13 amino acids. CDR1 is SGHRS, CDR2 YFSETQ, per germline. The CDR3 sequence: CASSLPGSSPLHF. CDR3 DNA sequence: TGCGCCAGCAGTCTGCCGGGGTCCTCACCCCTCCACTTT.

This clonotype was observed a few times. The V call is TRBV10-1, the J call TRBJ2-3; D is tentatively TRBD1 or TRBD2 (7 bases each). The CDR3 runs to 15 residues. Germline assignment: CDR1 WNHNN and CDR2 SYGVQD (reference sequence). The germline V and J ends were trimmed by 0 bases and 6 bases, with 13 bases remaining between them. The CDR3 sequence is CASSESQGGADTQYF. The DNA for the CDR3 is TGCGCCAGCAGTGAGTCCCAGGGGGGGGCGGATACGCAGTATTTT.

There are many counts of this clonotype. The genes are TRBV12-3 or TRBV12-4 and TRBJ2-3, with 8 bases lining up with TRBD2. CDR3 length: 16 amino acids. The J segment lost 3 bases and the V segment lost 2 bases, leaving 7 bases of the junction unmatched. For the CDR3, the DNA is TGTGCCAGCAGTTTATTCGGTACTAGCGGAACAGATACGCAGTATTTT. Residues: CASSLFGTSGTDTQYF.

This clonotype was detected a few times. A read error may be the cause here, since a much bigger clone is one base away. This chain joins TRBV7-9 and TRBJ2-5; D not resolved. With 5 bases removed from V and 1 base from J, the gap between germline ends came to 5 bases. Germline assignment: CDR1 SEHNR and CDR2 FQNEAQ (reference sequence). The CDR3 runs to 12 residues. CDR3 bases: TGTGCCAGCAGCCCAATCCAAGAGACCCAGTACTTC. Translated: CASSPIQETQYF.

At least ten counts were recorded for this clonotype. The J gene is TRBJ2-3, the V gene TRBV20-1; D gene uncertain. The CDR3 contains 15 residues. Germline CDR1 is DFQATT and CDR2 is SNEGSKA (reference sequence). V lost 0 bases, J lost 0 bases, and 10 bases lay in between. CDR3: CSARDAVHSTDTQYF. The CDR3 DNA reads TGCAGTGCTAGAGATGCGGTACATAGCACAGATACGCAGTATTTT.

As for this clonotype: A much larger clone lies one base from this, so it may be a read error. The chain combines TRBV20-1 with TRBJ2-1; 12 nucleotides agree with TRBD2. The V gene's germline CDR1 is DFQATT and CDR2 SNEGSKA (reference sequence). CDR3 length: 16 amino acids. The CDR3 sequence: CSARSLAGGPYNVQFF. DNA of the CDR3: TGCAGTGCTCGAAGTCTAGCGGGAGGGCCTTACAATGTGCAGTTCTTC.

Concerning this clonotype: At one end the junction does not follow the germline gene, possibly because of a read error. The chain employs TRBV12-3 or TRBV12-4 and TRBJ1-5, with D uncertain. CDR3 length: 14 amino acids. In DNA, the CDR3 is TGTGTCAGCAGAACCCTGAATAGCAATCAGCCCCAGCATTTT. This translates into CVSRTLNSNQPQHF.

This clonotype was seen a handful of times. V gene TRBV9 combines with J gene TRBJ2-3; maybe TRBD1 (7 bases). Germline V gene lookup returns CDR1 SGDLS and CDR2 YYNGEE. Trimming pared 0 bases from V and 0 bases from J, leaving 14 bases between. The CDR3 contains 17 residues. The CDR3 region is CASSVEGRGDSTDTQYF. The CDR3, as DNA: TGTGCCAGCAGCGTAGAAGGCAGGGGGGATAGCACAGATACGCAGTATTTT.

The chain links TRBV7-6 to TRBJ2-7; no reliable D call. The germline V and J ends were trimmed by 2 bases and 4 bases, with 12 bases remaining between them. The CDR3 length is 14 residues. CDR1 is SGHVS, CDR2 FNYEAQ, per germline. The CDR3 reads CASSLSSGRYEQYF. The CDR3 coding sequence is TGTGCCAGCAGCTTAAGTAGTGGTCGGTACGAGCAGTACTTC.

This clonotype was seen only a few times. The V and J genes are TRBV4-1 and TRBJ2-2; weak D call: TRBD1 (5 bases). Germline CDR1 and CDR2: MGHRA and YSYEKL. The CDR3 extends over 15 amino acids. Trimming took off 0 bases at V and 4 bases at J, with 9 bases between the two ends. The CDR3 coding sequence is TGCGCCAGCAGCCAAGATGACAGATTCACCGGGGAGCTGTTTTTT. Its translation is CASSQDDRFTGELFF.

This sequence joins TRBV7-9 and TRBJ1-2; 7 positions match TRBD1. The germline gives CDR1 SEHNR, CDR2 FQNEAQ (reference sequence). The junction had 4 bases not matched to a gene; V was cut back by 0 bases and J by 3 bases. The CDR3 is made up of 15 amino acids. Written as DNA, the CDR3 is TGTGCCAGCAGCTTAGCAGTAGGGGGCCACTATGGCTACACCTTC. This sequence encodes CASSLAVGGHYGYTF.

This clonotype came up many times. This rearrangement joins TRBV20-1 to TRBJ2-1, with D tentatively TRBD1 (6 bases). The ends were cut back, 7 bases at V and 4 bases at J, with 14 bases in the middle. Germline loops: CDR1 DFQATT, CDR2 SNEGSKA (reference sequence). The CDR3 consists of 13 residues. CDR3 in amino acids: CSGWADRYNEQFF. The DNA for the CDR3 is TGCAGTGGGTGGGCGGACAGATACAATGAGCAGTTCTTC.